The T cell receptor beta chain under discussion was sequenced for a study of cytomegalovirus exposure and HLA in healthy donors. Across the whole study: Inside one of the first data releases sat around 85 million unique TCRs taken from HLA-typed donors. Overall study results and limits: Later examination showed HLA-associated TCR beta chains had greater clonal expansion than equally common others.

A remark on this clone: Its antigen is not identified.

The PCR employed 60 Vbeta primers together with 13 Jbeta primers. As processed by the authors: The count from a later analysis was roughly 80 million unique TCR beta chains, some 10 million of them shared. The protocol was immunoSEQ multiplex PCR, while the TCRdb copy is restricted to in-frame clones and leaves out a portion. From that table come the V and J calls and clone size; the DNA was used to work out D and trimming. The data contain about 280,000 clones, 70% to 90% of them singletons. The clonotype comes from a woman aged 18-30 years in good health and CMV-seronegative. Sequences were obtained from PBMCs.

The CDR3 region is CASRRTGSYEQYF. CDR3 sequence (DNA): TGTGCCAGCAGAAGGACAGGCTCCTACGAGCAGTACTTC. The chain uses TRBV27 and TRBJ2-5; the match to TRBD1 covers 7 bases. The end of the DNA aligns better with TRBJ2-7, so the J call may be wrong. There are 13 residues in the CDR3. Germline V CDR1 and CDR2: MNHEY, SMNVEV (reference sequence).